The TCR beta chain described here comes from a study of blood T cell repertoires in COVID-19. The table came from immunoSEQ multiplex PCR; TCRdb's copy has only in-frame clones and leaves some out. This table holds 95,000 to 130,000 clones, almost 85% found once. The ends were cut back, 6 bases at V and 2 bases at J, with 15 bases in the middle. The CDR3 consists of 15 residues. Germline V gene data show CDR1 as LNHDA and CDR2 as SQIVND (reference sequence). The clonotype comes from a man in his 70s with active or convalescent COVID-19. The V gene is TRBV19, the J gene TRBJ2-3; unclear D gene. Sample: peripheral blood. The CDR3 region is CASSRSPLNTDTQYF. CDR3 in DNA: TGTGCCAGTAGCCGGAGCCCACTAAACACAGATACGCAGTATTTT.